This T cell receptor (beta chain) emerged from a study of cytomegalovirus exposure and HLA in healthy donors. PCR involved 60 Vbeta and 13 Jbeta primers. Profiling relied on immunoSEQ multiplex PCR, and the TCRdb table lists in-frame clones only, not all of them. The table includes nearly 110,000 clones, roughly 71% detected once. Study observations and caveats: Diagnosis of cytomegalovirus status made by the classifier reportedly showed high specificity and sensitivity.

This clone was seen more than once but under ten times. Its antigen remains unknown. CDR3 size: 14 residues. V shed 3 bases and J 1 base; nucleotides not matched to a gene: 2. Germline CDR1 SGHAT, CDR2 FQNNGV. Healthy people donating bone marrow made up the donors. V and J are TRBV11-2 and TRBJ1-1; 7 bases fit TRBD1. The sequenced material came from PBMCs. The TCR originated in a male donor in good health and CMV-seropositive. Here the CDR3 DNA reads TGTGCCAGCAGCTTCCGGACAGGGAACACTGAAGCTTTCTTT. Translated: CASSFRTGNTEAFF. The full variable domain, completed using reference TRBV11-2 and TRBJ1-1, is EAGVAQSPRYKIIEKRQSVAFWCNPISGHATLYWYQQILGQGPKLLIQFQNNGVVDDSQLPKDRFSAERLKGVDSTLKIQPAKLEDSAVYLCASSFRTGNTEAFFGQGTRLTVV.